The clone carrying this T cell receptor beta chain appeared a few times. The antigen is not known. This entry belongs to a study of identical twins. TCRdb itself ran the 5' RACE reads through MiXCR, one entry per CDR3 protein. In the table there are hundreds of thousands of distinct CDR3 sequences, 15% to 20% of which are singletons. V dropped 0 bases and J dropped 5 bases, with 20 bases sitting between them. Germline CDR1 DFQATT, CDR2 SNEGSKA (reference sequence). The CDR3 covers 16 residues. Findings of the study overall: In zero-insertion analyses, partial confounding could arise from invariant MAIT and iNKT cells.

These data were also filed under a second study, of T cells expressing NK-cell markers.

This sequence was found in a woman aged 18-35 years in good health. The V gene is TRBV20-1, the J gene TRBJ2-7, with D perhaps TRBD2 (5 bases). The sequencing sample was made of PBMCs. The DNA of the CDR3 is TGCAGTGCTAGAGATTCCGGCGGGCTCGTTCGGGACGAGCAGTACTTC. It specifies CSARDSGGLVRDEQYF.